This T cell receptor (beta chain) comes out of a study of T cells expressing NK-cell markers. The overall study: Investigators obtained TCR beta repertoires from sorted CD3+CD56+NKG2C+, CD3+CD56+NKG2C- and CD3+CD56-NKG2C+ T cells. Seven of the eight sequenced donors were HCMV-seropositive; one was seronegative.

General study results and limits: The study found dominant NKG2C+ clonotypes at roughly 1.0-8% of CD8+ T cells in six donors.

Points on this clonotype: Its antigen is not identified.

TCRdb reprocessed the 5' RACE reads, keeping one entry per CDR3 protein, no DNA. This repertoire includes some 110,000 distinct CDR3 sequences. This CDR3 spans 14 amino acids. The V gene's germline CDR1 is SGDLS and CDR2 YYNGEE. The sample comprised blood T cells: a sorted CD56 or NKG2C T cell subset, CD4+ or CD8+ T cells, or bulk PBMC T cells (not recorded which). The receptor was isolated from a woman between 18 and 70 years old in good health. The gene calls are TRBV9 and TRBJ2-5; TCRdb's assignment of TRBD2 cannot be checked, as there is no DNA. CDR3 loop: CASSATGLQETQYF.